Here is one TCR beta chain with its context. Original methodology: Amplification from reference gene primers served as the basis for estimated nucleated cell counts. Some clones are missing from TCRdb's copy, which holds only in-frame ones; the method was immunoSEQ multiplex PCR. Clone size and V and J calls were adopted from that table, with D and trimming inferred from the DNA. The sample has roughly 80,000 clones, approximately 84% seen once; the top ten hold just under 6%. This sample stems from a study of blood T cell repertoires in COVID-19. Study at large: The United States, Italy and Spain provided the acute and convalescent COVID-19 samples. The analysed material was cDNA or gDNA that came from T cells, B-cell-depleted T cells, or PBMCs.

The CDR3 loop spans 13 amino acids. CDR1 and CDR2 (germline): SGHDT, YYEEEE. V was cut by 3 bases and J by 1 base, with 8 bases left in between. The clonotype originates from a man in his fifties or sixties with active or convalescent COVID-19. The sample was peripheral blood. V gene TRBV5-6 combines with J gene TRBJ2-7; D call uncertain. CDR3 protein: CASSSRWSYEQYF. The CDR3 region has the DNA TGTGCCAGCAGCTCCCGGTGGTCCTACGAGCAGTACTTC. Full variable domain (rest looked up from reference TRBV5-6 and TRBJ2-7): DAGVTQSPTHLIKTRGQQVTLRCSPKSGHDTVSWYQQALGQGPQFIFQYYEEEERQRGNFPDRFSGHQFPNYSSELNVNALLLGDSALYLCASSSRWSYEQYFGPGTRLTVT.